A selection of T cell receptor beta chains follows, all from one sample in a study of cytomegalovirus exposure and HLA in healthy donors. Profiled with immunoSEQ multiplex PCR; TCRdb holds only in-frame clones, not every one. The sample carries approximately 210,000 clones, about four fifths recorded once. Sequencing used PBMCs. Receptor source: a woman aged 50 to 60 in good health and CMV-seronegative. CDR3s include the opening cysteine and the closing phenylalanine or tryptophan. A D gene is named only where the DNA matches it firmly. Expanded clones are given a class, and other clones once, few, many or no size at all.

TRBD2	NA	TRBJ2-2	TRBV11-1	CASSFLAGGANTGELFF	TGTGCCAGCAGCTTCCTAGCGGGGGGCGCGAACACCGGGGAGCTGTTTTTT
TRBD1	NA	TRBJ2-7	TRBV30	CAWSATGGSYEQYF	TGTGCCTGGAGTGCGACAGGGGGATCCTACGAGCAGTACTTC
TRBD1	NA	TRBJ1-5	TRBV18	CASSPDREGHQPQHF	TGTGCCAGCTCGCCGGACAGGGAGGGTCATCAGCCCCAGCATTTT
TRBD1	NA	TRBJ1-2	TRBV6-6	CASTKTGGSYGYTF	TGTGCCAGCACCAAGACAGGGGGAAGCTATGGCTACACCTTC
NA	NA	TRBJ1-2	TRBV5-1	CASSPGGLRLVYGYTF	TGCGCCAGCAGCCCGGGGGGCCTCCGCCTGGTATATGGCTACACCTTC
NA	NA	TRBJ1-2	TRBV7-9	CSSSLSLYGYTF	TGTTCCAGCAGCCTTTCCTTATATGGCTACACCTTC
NA	NA	TRBJ2-5	TRBV7-8	CASSARQLQETQYF	TGTGCCAGCAGCGCGCGACAGCTGCAAGAGACCCAGTACTTC
NA	NA	TRBJ2-1	TRBV28	CASSSRVRNEQFF	TGTGCCAGCAGCTCCAGGGTACGCAATGAGCAGTTCTTC
TRBD1	NA	TRBJ1-2	TRBV19	CASSKGQVTNYGYTF	TGTGCCAGTAGTAAAGGACAGGTCACTAACTATGGCTACACCTTC
NA	NA	TRBJ2-5	TRBV2	CASSETGSRGETQYF	TGTGCCAGCAGTGAAACAGGGTCCCGAGGAGAGACCCAGTACTTC
TRBD2	once	TRBJ2-2	TRBV11-3	CASSYRAGGLTGELFF	TGTGCCAGCAGCTATAGGGCGGGGGGACTCACCGGGGAGCTGTTTTTT
TRBD1	NA	TRBJ1-2	TRBV5-1	CASSLVDRDGRGYTF	TGCGCCAGCAGCTTGGTGGACAGGGACGGGAGGGGCTACACCTTC
NA	NA	TRBJ2-7	TRBV28	CASSFGGSYEQYF	TGTGCCAGCAGTTTTGGCGGCTCCTACGAGCAGTACTTC
TRBD1	NA	TRBJ2-1	TRBV7-2	CASSPPGTGNNEQFF	TGTGCCAGCAGCCCCCCCGGGACAGGTAACAATGAGCAGTTCTTC
TRBD2	NA	TRBJ2-1	TRBV28	CASSSTGLAGGYNEQFF	TGTGCCAGCAGTTCCACGGGGCTAGCGGGAGGTTACAATGAGCAGTTCTTC
TRBD1	NA	TRBJ1-1	TRBV7-2	CASSLDPGGRTFF	TGTGCCAGCAGCTTAGACCCAGGGGGTAGAACTTTCTTT